This paragraph reports one T cell receptor beta chain. Its antigen is as yet unknown. This specimen comes from a study of T cells expressing NK-cell markers. Overall study results and limits: The same clonotypes also predominated in the CD3+CD56-NKG2C+ fraction of several donors.

TCRdb re-called the 5' RACE reads; one entry per CDR3 protein, DNA not given. This sample contains about 150,000 distinct CDR3 sequences. In germline, CDR1 is MNHEY, CDR2 SMNVEV (reference sequence). The CDR3 spans 13 residues. Sequencing input: blood T cells: a sorted CD56 or NKG2C T cell subset, CD4+ or CD8+ T cells, or bulk PBMC T cells (not recorded which). The source of this sequence is a woman between 50 and 59 years old in good health. The rearrangement links TRBV27 to TRBJ2-1; TCRdb proposes TRBD2, but this gene call is untestable without DNA. CDR3 in amino acids: CASSPGLLFEQFF.